Sequencing of this T cell receptor beta chain was carried out in a study of OX40 agonist ivuxolimab in advanced cancers. Findings of the study overall: No determination was made of the antigen specificity of the expanded peripheral T cells.

Sequencing was performed with immunoSEQ multiplex PCR; in TCRdb, only in-frame clones are kept and a portion is missing. This table holds about 76,000 clones, approximately 85% found once. This clone was counted a few times. Its target is not known. Autoimmune disease history or systemic immunosuppression led to patients being barred. Germline assignment: CDR1 LGHNT and CDR2 FRNRAP. Trimming took off 1 base at V and 4 bases at J, with 5 bases between the two ends. There are 13 residues in the CDR3. The chain joins TRBV12-5 to TRBJ1-5; unclear D gene. The sequence came from an adult with an advanced solid tumor such as melanoma, head and neck, liver or kidney cancer. Sequencing used CD4+ or CD8+ T cells sorted from blood, obtained in a trial of the OX40 agonist ivuxolimab. The CDR3 sequence is CASGLGLNQPQHF. The CDR3 DNA reads TGTGCTAGTGGTTTGGGCCTTAATCAGCCCCAGCATTTT.